This TCR beta chain is from a study of human T cells and chemical hapten exposure (dated by TCRdb to the early 2020s). Notes on the research overall: For sensitization, 2% DPC in acetone was applied to an approximately 2 cm by approximately 2 cm area of upper inner arm skin. The mostly female patient cohort included alopecia areata with under or over 50% scalp involvement, alopecia totalis and alopecia universalis. Under 30 alopecia patients gave blood for TCR sequencing at one to four time points (pre-sensitization, 2, 6 and 24 weeks). Patch tests used Finn chambers with 0.01% DPC on the upper back, scored after 6 days by International Contact Dermatitis Research Group standards. Blood was sampled from patients pre-sensitization (week 0) and at 2, 6 and about 24 weeks after DPC sensitization. Libraries were pooled for sequencing, and variation in per-sample TCR yields was attributed mainly to small differences in library volumes within the pool. Weekly therapeutic DPC doses were additionally applied to the scalp of patients throughout the roughly 22-week study period. The study tracked peripheral blood TCR repertoire changes in vivo during primary and secondary sensitization to the hapten diphenylcyclopropenone (DPC) in alopecia patients. Broad study findings and their caveats: Because every patient had alopecia, a presumed autoimmune disease, the patients' immune response might differ from that of healthy individuals. The number of TCRs above 1 in 1000 frequency did not change with DPC sensitization; there was no evidence of global repertoire structure alterations. A positive correlation was found between the number of PT1 expanded TCRs and patch test score, with significance reached at thresholds 8, 16 and 32 but not 4. Expanded TCRs formed significantly more large CDR3 similarity clusters than pre-sensitization or healthy control sets, consistent with antigen-driven responses. Repeated subsampling changed both the strength of the expansion versus patch-test correlation and the threshold at which the correlation became significant.

The sample's time point label is to be understood as: patch test 2, 6 weeks after DPC sensitization. This sample's treatment or condition label indicates: therapeutic diphenylcyclopropenone sensitization with weekly scalp DPC. Blood at each patch-test visit was drawn before the patch test was applied. To be eligible, patients had to be aged 18 to 70, diagnosed with alopecia and judged suitable for DPC therapy, while pregnant patients were excluded. Total RNA was extracted from unfractionated whole blood that had been collected in Tempus Blood RNA tubes. The germline V gene provides CDR1 SQVTM and CDR2 ANQGSEA. Trimming takes 5 bases from V and 5 bases from J, and the germline ends sit 18 bases apart. The CDR3 numbers 14 residues from cysteine through phenylalanine. Left in the record is the CDR3 DNA by itself, 42 bases read in frame from the first base. This clonotype was counted ten times or more. Its antigen remains undetermined. No base quality values were provided; no much bigger clone lies one nucleotide off.

The library was obtained by RACE. The sequencer was a NextSeq 500. During library preparation, unique molecular identifiers were attached to individual cDNA molecules so that TCRs could be counted in a quantitative, reproducible way. From each blood RNA sample, both TCR alpha and TCR beta chains were sequenced. Under the source paper's analysis protocol: Samples had a median of roughly 98,000 TCRs, with a range from roughly 23,224 to 700,000. The Decombinator software suite was used to annotate the V, J and CDR3 of the TCR reads. To make PS versus PT1 abundance plots, every sample was subsampled to the same number of TCRs (28,000). Expanded TCRs were defined as absent before sensitization and observed at least eight times at the 2-week time point. In TCRdb, the public reads were trimmed at Q25 with fastp and aligned with MiXCR, with productive beta chains retained. Each entry is one CDR3 protein sequence, shown with its most common DNA and genes. The V and J calls here are based on TCRdb, not the publication. The sample table holds fewer than 80,000 distinct CDR3 sequences, of which about 9.3% were seen once. The top ten hold roughly 7% of the sample.

This specimen consisted of whole blood, obtained in connection with sensitization to the hapten diphenylcyclopropenone (DPC). The chain joins TRBV29-1 to TRBJ2-5; possibly the D gene is TRBD1, per 6 matching bases. The TCR originated in a woman aged 45-59 years with alopecia areata. Some clones in this sample may be carry-over from other donors' samples. CDR3 protein: CSVPGTQTWETQYF. The DNA sequence reads TGCAGCGTTCCCGGGACACAGACGTGGGAGACCCAGTACTTC.